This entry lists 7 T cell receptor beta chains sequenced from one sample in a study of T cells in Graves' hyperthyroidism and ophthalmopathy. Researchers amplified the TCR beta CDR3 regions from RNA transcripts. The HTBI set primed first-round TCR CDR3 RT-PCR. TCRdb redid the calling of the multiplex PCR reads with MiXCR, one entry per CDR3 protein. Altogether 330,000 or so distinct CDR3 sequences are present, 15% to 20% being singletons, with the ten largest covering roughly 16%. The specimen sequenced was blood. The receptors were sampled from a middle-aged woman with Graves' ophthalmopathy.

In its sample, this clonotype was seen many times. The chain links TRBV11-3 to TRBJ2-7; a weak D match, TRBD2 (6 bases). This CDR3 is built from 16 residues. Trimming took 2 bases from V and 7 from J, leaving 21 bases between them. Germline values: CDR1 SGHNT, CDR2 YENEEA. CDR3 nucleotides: TGTGCCAGCAGCTTAAGTGCGGGAAACTCTGCGCGGGAGCAGTACTTC. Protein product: CASSLSAGNSAREQYF.

Here the CDR3 reads CASSLAFGSGGRYRELFF. CDR3 sequence (DNA): TGTGCCAGCAGCTTAGCGTTTGGTAGCGGGGGGAGGTACCGGGAGCTGTTTTTT. The V call is TRBV7-8, the J call TRBJ2-2; TRBD2 matches 10 bases. The CDR3 sequence is 18 residues long. Per germline, CDR1 SGHVS and CDR2 FQNEAQ. The V and J ends lost 0 bases and 9 bases, in that order; junction bases with no gene match: 13. Full variable domain (outside the CDR3, taken from reference TRBV7-8 and TRBJ2-2): GAGVSQSPRYKVAKRGQDVALRCDPISGHVSLFWYQQALGQGPEFLTYFQNEAQLDKSGLPSDRFFAERPEGSVSTLKIQRTQQEDSAVYLCASSLAFGSGGRYRELFFGEGSRLTVL.

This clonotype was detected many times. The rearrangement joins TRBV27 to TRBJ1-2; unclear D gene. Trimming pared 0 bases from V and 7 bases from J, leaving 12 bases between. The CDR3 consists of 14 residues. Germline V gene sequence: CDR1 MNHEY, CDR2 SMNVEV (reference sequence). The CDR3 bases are TGTGCCAGCAGTTTATCTGGCGGGATGAGTGGCTACACCTTC. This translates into CASSLSGGMSGYTF.

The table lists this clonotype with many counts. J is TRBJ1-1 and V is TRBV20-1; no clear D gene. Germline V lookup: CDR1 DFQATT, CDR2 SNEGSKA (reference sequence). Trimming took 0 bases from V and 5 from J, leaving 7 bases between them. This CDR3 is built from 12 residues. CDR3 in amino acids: CSAREGGTEAFF. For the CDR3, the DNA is TGCAGTGCTAGAGAAGGAGGGACTGAAGCTTTCTTT.

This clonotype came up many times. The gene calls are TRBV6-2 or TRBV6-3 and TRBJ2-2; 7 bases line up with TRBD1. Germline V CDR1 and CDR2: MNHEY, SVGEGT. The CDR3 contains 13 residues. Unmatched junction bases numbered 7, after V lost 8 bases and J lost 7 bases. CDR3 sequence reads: CASSGQMLGELFF. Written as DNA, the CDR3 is TGTGCCAGCTCGGGACAGATGCTCGGGGAGCTGTTTTTT.

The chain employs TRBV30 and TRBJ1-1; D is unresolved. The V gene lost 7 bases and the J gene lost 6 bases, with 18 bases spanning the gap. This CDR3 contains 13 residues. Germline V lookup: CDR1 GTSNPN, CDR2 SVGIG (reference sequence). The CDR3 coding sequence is TGTGCCTTAAAAATTTGGGTGATATCTGAAGCTTTCTTT. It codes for CALKIWVISEAFF.

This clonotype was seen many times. CDR3 protein: CASSFSTGSSYEQYF. CDR3 in DNA: TGTGCCAGCAGTTTTAGCACAGGGTCCTCCTACGAGCAGTACTTC. The rearrangement links TRBV12-3 or TRBV12-4 to TRBJ2-7; TRBD1 is a possible D gene (6 bases). With 3 bases removed from V and 0 bases from J, the gap between germline ends came to 12 bases. CDR3 length: 15 residues.